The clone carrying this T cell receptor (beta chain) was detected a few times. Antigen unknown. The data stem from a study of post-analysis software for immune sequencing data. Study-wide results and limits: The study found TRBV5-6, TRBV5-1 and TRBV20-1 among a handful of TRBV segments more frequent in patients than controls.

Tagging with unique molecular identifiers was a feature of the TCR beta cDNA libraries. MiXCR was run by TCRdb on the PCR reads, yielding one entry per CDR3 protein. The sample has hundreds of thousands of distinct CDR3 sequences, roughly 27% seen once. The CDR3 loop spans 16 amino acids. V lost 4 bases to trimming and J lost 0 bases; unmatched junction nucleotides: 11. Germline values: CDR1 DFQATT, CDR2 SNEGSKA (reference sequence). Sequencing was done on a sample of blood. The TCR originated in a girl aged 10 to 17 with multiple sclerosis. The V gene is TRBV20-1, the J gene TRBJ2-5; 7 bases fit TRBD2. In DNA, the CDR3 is TGCAGTGCTAACCGCCCAGCTAGCGGCCACCAAGAGACCCAGTACTTC. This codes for CSANRPASGHQETQYF.